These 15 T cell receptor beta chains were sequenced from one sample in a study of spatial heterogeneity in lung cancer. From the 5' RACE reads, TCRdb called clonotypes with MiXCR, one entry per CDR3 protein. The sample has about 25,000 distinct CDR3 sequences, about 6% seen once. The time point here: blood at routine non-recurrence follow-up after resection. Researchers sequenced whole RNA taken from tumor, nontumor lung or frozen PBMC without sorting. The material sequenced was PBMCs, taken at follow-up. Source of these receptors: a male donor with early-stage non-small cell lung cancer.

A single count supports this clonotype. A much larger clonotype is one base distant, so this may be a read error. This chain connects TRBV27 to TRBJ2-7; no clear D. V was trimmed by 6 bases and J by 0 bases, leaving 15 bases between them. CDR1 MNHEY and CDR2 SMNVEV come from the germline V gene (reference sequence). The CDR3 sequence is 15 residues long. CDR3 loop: CASRVRGPSSYEQYF. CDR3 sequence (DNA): TGTGCCAGCAGAGTGAGAGGCCCGTCCTCCTACGAGCAGTACTTC.

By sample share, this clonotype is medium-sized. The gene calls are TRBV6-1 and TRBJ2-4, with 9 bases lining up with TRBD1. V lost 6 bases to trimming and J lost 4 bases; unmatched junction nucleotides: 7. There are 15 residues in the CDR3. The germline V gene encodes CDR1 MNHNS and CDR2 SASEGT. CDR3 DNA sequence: TGTGCCAGCAGAGATCCGGGACAGGGAAAAAACATTCAGTACTTC. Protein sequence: CASRDPGQGKNIQYF.

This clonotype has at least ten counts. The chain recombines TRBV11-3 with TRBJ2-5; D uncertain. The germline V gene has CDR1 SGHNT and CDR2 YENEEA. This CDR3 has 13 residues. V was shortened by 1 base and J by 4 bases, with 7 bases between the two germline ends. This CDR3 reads CASSLVRLETQYF. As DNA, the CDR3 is TGTGCCAGCAGCTTAGTCAGACTAGAGACCCAGTACTTC.

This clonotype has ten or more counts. The CDR3 region has the DNA TGTGCCTGGAGTCTACAGGGTGGGAATGAGCAGTTCTTC. It translates to CAWSLQGGNEQFF. The chain is built from TRBV30 and TRBJ2-1; weak D call: TRBD1 (6 bases). V gave up 2 bases and J gave up 7 bases, with 12 bases separating them. Germline V CDR1 and CDR2: GTSNPN, SVGIG (reference sequence). CDR3 length: 13 amino acids.

CDR3 region: CASSYSSPGGGTSYEQYV. Here the CDR3 DNA reads TGTGCCAGCAGTTACTCCTCTCCTGGCGGGGGGACCTCCTACGAGCAGTACGTC. The chain carries TRBV6-5 and TRBJ2-7, with 8 bases fitting TRBD2. V lost 0 bases and J lost 0; bases outside the gene matches: 10. The CDR3 is 18 amino acids. Germline loops: CDR1 MNHEY, CDR2 SVGAGI.

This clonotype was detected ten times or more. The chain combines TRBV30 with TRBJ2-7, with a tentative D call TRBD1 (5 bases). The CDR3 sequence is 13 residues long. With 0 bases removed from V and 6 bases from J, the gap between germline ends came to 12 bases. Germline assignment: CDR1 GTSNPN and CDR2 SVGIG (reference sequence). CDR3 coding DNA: TGTGCCTGGAGTGTACCAGGGCTAGGCGAGCAGTACTTC. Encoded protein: CAWSVPGLGEQYF.

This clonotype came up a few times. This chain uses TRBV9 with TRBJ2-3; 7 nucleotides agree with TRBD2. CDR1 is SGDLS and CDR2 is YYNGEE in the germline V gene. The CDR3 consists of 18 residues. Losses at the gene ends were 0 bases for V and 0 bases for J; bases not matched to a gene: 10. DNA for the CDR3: TGTGCCAGCAGCGTAGGCCTAGCGGATACCCCTAGCACAGATACGCAGTATTTT. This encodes CASSVGLADTPSTDTQYF.

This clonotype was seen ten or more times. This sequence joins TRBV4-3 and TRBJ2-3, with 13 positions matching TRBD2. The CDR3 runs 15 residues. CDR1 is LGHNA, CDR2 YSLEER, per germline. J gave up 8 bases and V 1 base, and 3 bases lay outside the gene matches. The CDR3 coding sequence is TGCGCCAGCAGCCAAGGAGGACTAGCGGGAGTTACGCAGTATTTT. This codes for CASSQGGLAGVTQYF.

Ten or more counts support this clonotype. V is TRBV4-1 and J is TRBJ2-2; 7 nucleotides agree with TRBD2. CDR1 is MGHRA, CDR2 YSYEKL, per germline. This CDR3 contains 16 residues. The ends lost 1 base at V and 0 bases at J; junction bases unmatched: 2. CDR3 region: CASSQGAGPNTGELFF. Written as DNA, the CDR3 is TGCGCCAGCAGCCAAGGAGCGGGACCGAACACCGGGGAGCTGTTTTTT.

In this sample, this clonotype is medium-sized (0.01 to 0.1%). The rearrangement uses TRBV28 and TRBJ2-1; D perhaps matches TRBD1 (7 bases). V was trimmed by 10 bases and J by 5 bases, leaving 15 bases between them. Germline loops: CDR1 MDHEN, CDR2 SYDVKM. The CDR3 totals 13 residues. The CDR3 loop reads CATAGQNDNEQFF. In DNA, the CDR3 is TGTGCCACCGCGGGACAGAACGACAATGAGCAGTTCTTC. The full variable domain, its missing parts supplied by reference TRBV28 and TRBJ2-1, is DVKVTQSSRYLVKRTGEKVFLECVQDMDHENMFWYRQDPGLGLRLIYFSYDVKMKEKGDIPEGYSVSREKKERFSLILESASTNQTSMYLCATAGQNDNEQFFGPGTRLTVL.

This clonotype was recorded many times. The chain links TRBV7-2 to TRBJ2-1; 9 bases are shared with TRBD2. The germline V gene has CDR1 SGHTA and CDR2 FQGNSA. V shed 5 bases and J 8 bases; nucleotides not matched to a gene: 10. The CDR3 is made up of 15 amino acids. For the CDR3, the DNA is TGTGCCAGCAGCCATGTGGGCGGGGGGGCCGATGAGCAGTTCTTC. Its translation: CASSHVGGGADEQFF. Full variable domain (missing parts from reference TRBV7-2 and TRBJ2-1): GAGVSQSPSNKVTEKGKDVELRCDPISGHTALYWYRQSLGQGLEFLIYFQGNSAPDKSGLPSDRFSAERTGGSVSTLTIQRTQQEDSAVYLCASSHVGGGADEQFFGPGTRLTVL.

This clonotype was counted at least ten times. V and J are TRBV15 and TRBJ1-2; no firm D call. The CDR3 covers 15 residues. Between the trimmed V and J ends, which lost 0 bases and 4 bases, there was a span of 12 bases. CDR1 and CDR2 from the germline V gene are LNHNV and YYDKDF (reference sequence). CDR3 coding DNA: TGTGCCACCAGCAGAGATCCGGGGAGCGTCTATGGCTACACCTTC. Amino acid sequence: CATSRDPGSVYGYTF.

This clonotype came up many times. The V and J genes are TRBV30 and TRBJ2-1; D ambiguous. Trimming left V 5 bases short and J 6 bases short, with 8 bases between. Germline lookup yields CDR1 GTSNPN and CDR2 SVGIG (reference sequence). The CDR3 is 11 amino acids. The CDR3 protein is CAWDRANEQFF. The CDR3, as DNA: TGTGCCTGGGATCGGGCCAATGAGCAGTTCTTC.

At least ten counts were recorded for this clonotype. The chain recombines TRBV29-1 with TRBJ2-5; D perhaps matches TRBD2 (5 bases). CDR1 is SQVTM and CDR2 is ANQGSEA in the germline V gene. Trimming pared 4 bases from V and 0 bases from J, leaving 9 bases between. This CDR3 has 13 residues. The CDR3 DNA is TGCAGCGTTGTGAGGAGGTACCAAGAGACCCAGTACTTC. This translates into CSVVRRYQETQYF.

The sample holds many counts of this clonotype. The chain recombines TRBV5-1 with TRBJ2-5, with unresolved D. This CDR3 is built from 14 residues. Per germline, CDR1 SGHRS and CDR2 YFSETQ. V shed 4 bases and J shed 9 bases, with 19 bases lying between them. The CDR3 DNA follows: TGCGCCAGCAGCCCCTCGGACCCCAAGCTGGCCCAGTACTTC. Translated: CASSPSDPKLAQYF.